This record covers a single TCR beta chain. Antigen: not known. The data were obtained in a study of monozygotic twins with inflammatory bowel disease. Study conclusions and caveats: Patient-specific immunosuppressive treatments may have made repertoires more variable.

In preparing each TCR library, 3,000 to 4,000 ng of total RNA was used. The template-switching step introduced UMIs that carried a 6-nucleotide sample barcode. The authors ran two nested PCRs of about 16 and 10 cycles on TCRalpha and TCRbeta cDNA. After re-calling the 5' RACE reads, TCRdb lists one entry per CDR3 protein, DNA absent. The sample table includes approximately 200,000 distinct CDR3 sequences. This CDR3 contains 14 residues. CDR1 and CDR2 from the germline V gene are SEHNR and FQNEAQ (reference sequence). What was sequenced was blood. The receptor was derived from a human donor with ulcerative colitis or Crohn's disease, or a healthy co-twin of an affected twin (not recorded which). The J gene is TRBJ2-1, the V gene TRBV7-9; TCRdb proposes TRBD1, but this gene call is untestable without DNA. CDR3: CASSQLGEDNEQFF.